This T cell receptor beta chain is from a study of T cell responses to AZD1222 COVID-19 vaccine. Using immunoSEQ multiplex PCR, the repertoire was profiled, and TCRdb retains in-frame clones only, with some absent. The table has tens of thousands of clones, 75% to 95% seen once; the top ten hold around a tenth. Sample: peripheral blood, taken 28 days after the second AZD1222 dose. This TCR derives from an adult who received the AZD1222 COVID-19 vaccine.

CDR3 coding DNA: TGCGCCAGCAGCCCCGGACAGGGGGAGCCCCAGCATTTT. As protein: CASSPGQGEPQHF. The chain uses TRBV5-1 and TRBJ1-5, with 10 nucleotides matching TRBD1. Germline lookup yields CDR1 SGHRS and CDR2 YFSETQ. CDR3 length: 13 amino acids. The J segment lost 8 bases and the V segment lost 4 bases, leaving 3 bases of the junction unmatched. The full variable domain, in which reference TRBV5-1 and TRBJ1-5 provide the parts outside the CDR3, is KAGVTQTPRYLIKTRGQQVTLSCSPISGHRSVSWYQQTPGQGLQFLFEYFSETQRNKGNFPGRFSGRQFSNSRSEMNVSTLELGDSALYLCASSPGQGEPQHFGDGTRLSIL.